Listed here are 17 T cell receptor beta chains from one sample, sequenced in a study of T cell changes during pregnancy in multiple sclerosis. The protocol was immunoSEQ multiplex PCR, while the TCRdb copy is restricted to in-frame clones and leaves out a portion. Of about 69,000 clones listed, more than 85% are singletons. Sequences were derived from CD4+ T cells from peripheral blood mononuclear cells, sampled in the third trimester of pregnancy. The source of these receptors is a female donor in good health, enrolled as a control in a pregnancy study.

The chain joins TRBV15 to TRBJ1-4; TRBD1 is a possible D gene (6 bases). Trimming shortened V by 5 bases and J by 8 bases, and 21 bases separated the two germline ends. Per the germline V gene, CDR1 is LNHNV and CDR2 is YYDKDF (reference sequence). CDR3 length: 16 amino acids. The CDR3 DNA sequence: TGTGCCACCAGCTCACGGACAGCTTACGGGAGGGAAAAACTGTTTTTT. It codes for CATSSRTAYGREKLFF.

This chain joins TRBV7-3 and TRBJ1-4; tentative D call: TRBD1 (6 bases). Looked up from germline, CDR1 is SGHTA and CDR2 is FQGTGA. V lost 2 bases and J lost 8, with 15 bases in between. The CDR3 length is 15 residues. CDR3 sequence reads: CASSLFGQTGEKLFF. The CDR3 nucleotides are TGTGCCAGCAGCTTATTTGGACAGACAGGAGAAAAACTGTTTTTT.

V gene TRBV9 combines with J gene TRBJ1-4, with D perhaps matching TRBD1 (5 bases). With 3 bases removed from V and 5 bases from J, the gap between germline ends came to 11 bases. The length of the CDR3 is 14 residues. CDR1 is SGDLS and CDR2 is YYNGEE in the germline V gene. Here the CDR3 DNA reads TGTGCCAGCAGCGAGACAGACGAGAATGAAAAACTGTTTTTT. This encodes CASSETDENEKLFF. The full variable domain, its missing parts supplied by reference TRBV9 and TRBJ1-4, is DSGVTQTPKHLITATGQRVTLRCSPRSGDLSVYWYQQSLDQGLQFLIQYYNGEERAKGNILERFSAQQFPDLHSELNLSSLELGDSALYFCASSETDENEKLFFGSGTQLSVL.

The V call is TRBV4-2, the J call TRBJ2-1; 10 nucleotides match TRBD2. V trimming: 3 bases; J trimming: 7 bases; junction bases outside the gene matches: 9. Germline V CDR1 and CDR2: LGHNA, YNFKEQ. The CDR3 has 16 residues. The CDR3 is CASSQPSGGANNEQFF. The DNA of the CDR3 is TGTGCCAGCAGCCAGCCCAGCGGGGGGGCCAATAATGAGCAGTTCTTC.

The rearrangement joins TRBV30 to TRBJ1-2; 9 nucleotides line up with TRBD1. The trim removed 5 bases at V and 2 bases at J, leaving 6 bases unmatched. The germline V gene encodes CDR1 GTSNPN and CDR2 SVGIG (reference sequence). This CDR3 is 14 amino acids long. The CDR3 nucleotides read TGTGCCTGGCAAACCGGGACAGGGAACTATGGCTACACCTTC. Protein product: CAWQTGTGNYGYTF.

This chain links TRBV9 with TRBJ2-3; D might be TRBD2 (6 bases). The V end was cut by 0 bases, the J end by 3 bases, with 11 bases between. CDR1 is SGDLS, CDR2 YYNGEE, per germline. The CDR3 consists of 15 residues. The CDR3 reads CASSVAGGKTDTQYF. Written as DNA, the CDR3 is TGTGCCAGCAGCGTAGCCGGGGGTAAAACAGATACGCAGTATTTT. Looking up the rest from reference TRBV9 and TRBJ2-3 gives the full variable domain: DSGVTQTPKHLITATGQRVTLRCSPRSGDLSVYWYQQSLDQGLQFLIQYYNGEERAKGNILERFSAQQFPDLHSELNLSSLELGDSALYFCASSVAGGKTDTQYFGPGTRLTVL.

The rearrangement joins TRBV5-4 to TRBJ2-5; 10 bases align to TRBD1. The CDR3 extends over 15 amino acids. V lost 4 bases to trimming and J lost 2 bases; unmatched junction nucleotides: 5. Germline V gene sequence: CDR1 SGHNT, CDR2 YYREEE (reference sequence). This CDR3 reads CASSGQGGGQETQYF. The CDR3 nucleotides read TGTGCCAGCAGCGGACAGGGGGGTGGTCAAGAGACCCAGTACTTC.

This chain connects TRBV4-2 to TRBJ2-7, with TRBD2 matching over 7 bases. Germline trimming cut 4 bases from V and 4 bases from J; bases unmatched to any gene: 10. CDR3 length: 15 amino acids. Per germline, CDR1 LGHNA and CDR2 YNFKEQ. The CDR3 loop reads CASSPSRGDSYEQYF. The CDR3 DNA is TGTGCCAGCAGCCCCTCACGGGGGGATTCTTACGAGCAGTACTTC.

This clone came up once. The rearrangement links TRBV2 to TRBJ2-5; no definite D call. Germline values: CDR1 SNHLY, CDR2 FYNNEI. This CDR3 contains 11 residues. Trimming removed 8 bases from V and 2 bases from J, with 6 bases in between. The CDR3 loop is CASEIQETQYF. In DNA form, the CDR3 reads TGTGCCAGCGAGATTCAAGAGACCCAGTACTTC.

The rearrangement links TRBV9 to TRBJ1-4, with TRBD1 matching over 10 bases. The CDR3 loop spans 14 amino acids. Germline CDR1 reads SGDLS; CDR2 reads YYNGEE. J gave up 5 bases and V 2 bases, and 0 bases lay outside the gene matches. CDR3 amino acids: CASSVGQGNEKLFF. CDR3 bases: TGTGCCAGCAGCGTGGGACAGGGGAATGAAAAACTGTTTTTT.

CDR3 sequence reads: CASSAWWDRGREKLFF. The CDR3 DNA reads as TGTGCCAGCAGCGCGTGGTGGGACAGGGGGCGCGAAAAACTGTTTTTT. The chain couples TRBV5-6 to TRBJ1-4; 12 nucleotides line up with TRBD1. J gave up 8 bases and V 4 bases, and 9 bases lay outside the gene matches. CDR1 and CDR2 from the germline V gene are SGHDT and YYEEEE. The CDR3 contains 16 residues. The full variable domain, in which reference TRBV5-6 and TRBJ1-4 provide the parts outside the CDR3, is DAGVTQSPTHLIKTRGQQVTLRCSPKSGHDTVSWYQQALGQGPQFIFQYYEEEERQRGNFPDRFSGHQFPNYSSELNVNALLLGDSALYLCASSAWWDRGREKLFFGSGTQLSVL.

The genes are TRBV5-1 and TRBJ2-5; D perhaps matches TRBD2 (7 bases). Germline V gene sequence: CDR1 SGHRS, CDR2 YFSETQ. The CDR3 has 16 amino acids. Between the trimmed V and J ends, which lost 5 bases and 2 bases, there was a span of 19 bases. Here the CDR3 reads CASRSGGGGIQETQYF. CDR3 sequence (DNA): TGCGCCAGCAGATCCGGGGGAGGGGGGATTCAAGAGACCCAGTACTTC.

This chain uses TRBV29-1 with TRBJ1-1; D is perhaps TRBD1 (6 bases). Germline V gives CDR1 SQVTM, CDR2 ANQGSEA. Trimming shortened V by 3 bases and J by 1 base, and 9 bases separated the two germline ends. The CDR3 contains 13 residues. The CDR3 reads CSVEEDRNTEAFF. DNA for the CDR3: TGCAGCGTTGAGGAGGACAGGAACACTGAAGCTTTCTTT.

The CDR3 nucleotides read TGTGCCAGTAGCCAAACAGGGGGCCGGGAGACCCAGTACTTC. It specifies CASSQTGGRETQYF. The chain carries TRBV19 and TRBJ2-5; 9 nucleotides align to TRBD1. CDR1 LNHDA and CDR2 SQIVND come from the germline V gene (reference sequence). Trimming took 6 bases from V and 5 from J; bases not matched to a gene: 7. The CDR3 runs to 14 residues.

The chain employs TRBV5-4 and TRBJ2-1, with 14 bases that match TRBD2. The V and J ends lost 4 bases and 9 bases, in that order; junction bases with no gene match: 6. CDR1 and CDR2 (germline): SGHNT, YYREEE (reference sequence). This CDR3 contains 15 residues. Here the CDR3 reads CASSQGLAGGGEQFF. In DNA form, the CDR3 reads TGTGCCAGCAGCCAAGGACTAGCGGGGGGAGGTGAGCAGTTCTTC.

The chain has TRBV5-4 and TRBJ1-1; perhaps TRBD1 as D (5 bases). V lost 3 bases, J lost 7 bases, and 22 bases lay in between. Germline V CDR1 and CDR2: SGHNT, YYREEE (reference sequence). The CDR3 has 16 residues. Here the CDR3 reads CASSYAGTLTGGEAFF. DNA for the CDR3: TGTGCCAGCAGCTACGCCGGGACGTTGACCGGGGGTGAAGCTTTCTTT. The entire variable domain, with the rest obtained from reference TRBV5-4 and TRBJ1-1, is as follows: ETGVTQSPTHLIKTRGQQVTLRCSSQSGHNTVSWYQQALGQGPQFIFQYYREEENGRGNFPPRFSGLQFPNYSSELNVNALELDDSALYLCASSYAGTLTGGEAFFGQGTRLTVV.

About this clone: The same CDR3 arises from other DNA sequences in this sample as well. The chain links TRBV7-3 to TRBJ2-5, with 8 bases that match TRBD2. The CDR3 is 13 amino acids. Per germline, CDR1 SGHTA and CDR2 FQGTGA. The ends lost 5 bases at V and 5 bases at J; junction bases unmatched: 4. The DNA for the CDR3 is TGTGCCAGCAGCCGGGGGGGTCAGGAGACCCAGTACTTC. It is translated as CASSRGGQETQYF. Full variable domain (outside the CDR3, taken from reference TRBV7-3 and TRBJ2-5): GAGVSQTPSNKVTEKGKYVELRCDPISGHTALYWYRQSLGQGPEFLIYFQGTGAADDSGLPNDRFFAVRPEGSVSTLKIQRTERGDSAVYLCASSRGGQETQYFGPGTRLLVL.